This passage covers 2 T cell receptor beta chains from one sample sequenced in a study of blood T cell repertoires in COVID-19. Here immunoSEQ multiplex PCR was the method, and the copy in TCRdb shows in-frame clones only, minus some. Of some 150,000 clones listed, 91% are singletons. Specimen: peripheral blood. These receptor sequences come from a man aged 50-59 years with acute or convalescent COVID-19.

The rearrangement joins TRBV3-1 (or the pseudogene TRBV3-2) to TRBJ1-1; no definite D call. Trimming left V 2 bases short and J 11 bases short, with 24 bases between. The CDR3 runs 16 residues. CDR1 LGHDT and CDR2 YNNKEL come from the germline V gene (reference sequence). The CDR3 DNA is TGTGCCAGCAGCCAAAGAGGGTTAGGGAGCGAAGATACGGCTTTCTTT. Its protein is CASSQRGLGSEDTAFF.

This clone is a singleton in its sample. The chain carries TRBV18 and TRBJ2-2; D is perhaps TRBD1 (5 bases). The CDR3 has 15 amino acids. V lost 2 bases and J 3 bases, leaving 10 bases between the germline ends. Germline loops: CDR1 KGHSH, CDR2 LQKENI. The CDR3 DNA is TGTGCCAGCTCACCATTGGGGCGCGACACCGGGGAGCTGTTTTTT. This sequence encodes CASSPLGRDTGELFF.